The 13 T cell receptor beta chains listed next were all sequenced from one sample in a study of cytomegalovirus exposure and HLA in healthy donors. Amplification used 60 Vbeta primers and 13 Jbeta primers. Here immunoSEQ multiplex PCR was the method, and the copy in TCRdb shows in-frame clones only, minus some. The table counts about 110,000 clones; around 3.9% lies in the top ten. The sample was PBMCs. The source is a man between 18 and 29 years old in good health and CMV-seronegative.

The rearrangement joins TRBV5-1 to TRBJ1-2; TRBD1 matches 9 bases. There are 14 residues in the CDR3. The V and J ends lost 0 bases and 3 bases, in that order; junction bases with no gene match: 0. Per the germline V gene, CDR1 is SGHRS and CDR2 is YFSETQ. The CDR3 protein is CASSLGQGDYGYTF. The CDR3 nucleotides read TGCGCCAGCAGCTTGGGACAGGGGGACTATGGCTACACCTTC.

The gene calls are TRBV5-4 and TRBJ2-3; 9 nucleotides agree with TRBD2. CDR1 is SGHNT and CDR2 is YYREEE in the germline V gene (reference sequence). CDR3 length: 15 amino acids. The trim removed 0 bases at V and 5 bases at J, leaving 4 bases unmatched. The CDR3 loop reads CASSLGRGGVDTQYF. DNA for the CDR3: TGTGCCAGCAGCTTGGGGCGGGGGGGAGTAGATACGCAGTATTTT.

CDR3 bases: TGTGCCAGCAGTGAGGGACAGGGCGGCTCACCCCTCCACTTT. It is translated as CASSEGQGGSPLHF. This chain connects TRBV2 to TRBJ1-6; 9 bases map to TRBD1. The germline V gene encodes CDR1 SNHLY and CDR2 FYNNEI. Unmatched junction bases numbered 4, after V lost 3 bases and J lost 10 bases. The CDR3 covers 14 residues.

This rearrangement joins TRBV7-6 to TRBJ2-5, with 10 nucleotides matching TRBD2. The CDR3 is made up of 13 amino acids. With 8 bases clipped from V and 5 bases from J, the junction kept 5 bases outside the gene matches. Germline CDR1 reads SGHVS; CDR2 reads FNYEAQ. CDR3 nucleotide sequence: TGTGCCAGCGGATCTAGCGGGGGTGAGACCCAGTACTTC. As protein: CASGSSGGETQYF.

This chain joins TRBV10-3 and TRBJ2-1; D might be TRBD2 (6 bases). Germline V gene data show CDR1 as ENHRY and CDR2 as SYGVKD. The CDR3 runs 11 residues. Trimming cost V 8 bases and J 7 bases, with 9 bases left between them. This CDR3 reads CAIAGGNEQFF. The CDR3 nucleotides are TGTGCCATCGCTGGAGGGAATGAGCAGTTCTTC.

The rearrangement joins TRBV7-2 to TRBJ1-2, with 12 positions matching TRBD1. V was pared by 2 bases and J by 7 bases, with 14 bases of the junction left unmatched. CDR1 is SGHTA and CDR2 is FQGNSA in the germline V gene. This CDR3 has 18 residues. CDR3 coding DNA: TGTGCCAGCAGCTTAAGGATAATTGGGGACAGGGGGCCAGGTGGCTACACCTTC. Protein sequence: CASSLRIIGDRGPGGYTF.

V usage is TRBV11-2 and J usage is TRBJ1-2; the D gene is possibly TRBD1 (6 bases). The CDR3 sequence is 14 residues long. Trimming pared 6 bases from V and 2 bases from J, leaving 13 bases between. Germline values: CDR1 SGHAT, CDR2 FQNNGV. The CDR3 is CASRPNRGNYGYTF. Written as DNA, the CDR3 is TGTGCCAGCAGACCCAATAGGGGGAACTATGGCTACACCTTC.

The V call is TRBV27, the J call TRBJ2-7; 14 nucleotides agree with TRBD2. Germline trimming cut 6 bases from V and 3 bases from J; bases unmatched to any gene: 4. Germline V gene data show CDR1 as MNHEY and CDR2 as SMNVEV (reference sequence). This CDR3 has 15 residues. Here the CDR3 reads CASRMGLAGVYEQYF. The CDR3 bases are TGTGCCAGCAGGATGGGACTAGCGGGAGTCTACGAGCAGTACTTC.

For the CDR3, the DNA is TGTGCCAGCAGCTCCTGGACAGGGCCGTACGAGCAGTACTTC. This sequence encodes CASSSWTGPYEQYF. V gene TRBV7-9 combines with J gene TRBJ2-7, with 8 bases lining up with TRBD1. Per germline, CDR1 SEHNR and CDR2 FQNEAQ (reference sequence). The CDR3 is 14 amino acids. V shed 4 bases, J shed 4 bases, and the junction held 6 bases outside the gene matches.

J is TRBJ2-2 and V is TRBV2; TRBD2 might be the D (6 bases). Trimming took off 4 bases at V and 5 bases at J, with 17 bases between the two ends. Germline CDR1 SNHLY, CDR2 FYNNEI. This CDR3 comprises 16 residues. In nucleotides, the CDR3 is TGTGCCAGCAGTGCTGTGCGGGGCTTCGGGACCGGGGAGCTGTTTTTT. Residues: CASSAVRGFGTGELFF.

The chain employs TRBV7-6 and TRBJ1-1, with TRBD1 as a possible D gene (5 bases). Germline lookup yields CDR1 SGHVS and CDR2 FNYEAQ. The CDR3 length is 14 residues. V lost 5 bases to trimming and J lost 1 base, with 11 bases between them. The CDR3 DNA reads as TGTGCCAGCAGCGCCGGACACGAGAACACTGAAGCTTTCTTT. It is translated as CASSAGHENTEAFF.

This chain links TRBV7-2 with TRBJ2-3; no reliable D call. The CDR3 length is 12 residues. Germline lookup yields CDR1 SGHTA and CDR2 FQGNSA. Trimming removed 5 bases at V and 1 base at J, with 4 bases between. This CDR3 is CASSPGTDTQYF. The DNA of the CDR3 is TGTGCCAGCAGCCCCGGCACAGATACGCAGTATTTT. Variable domain in full (rest from reference TRBV7-2 and TRBJ2-3): GAGVSQSPSNKVTEKGKDVELRCDPISGHTALYWYRQSLGQGLEFLIYFQGNSAPDKSGLPSDRFSAERTGGSVSTLTIQRTQQEDSAVYLCASSPGTDTQYFGPGTRLTVL.

In DNA, the CDR3 is TGTGCCAGCAGTTCCCCCCCCGGTCCTGGCACAGATACGCAGTATTTT. It is translated as CASSSPPGPGTDTQYF. J is TRBJ2-3 and V is TRBV28, with D hard to call. This CDR3 has 16 residues. The germline gives CDR1 MDHEN, CDR2 SYDVKM. The germline V and J ends were trimmed by 4 bases and 1 base, with 15 bases remaining between them.